This is a list of T cell receptor beta chains from one sample in a study of T cell responses to AZD1222 COVID-19 vaccine. The table came from immunoSEQ multiplex PCR; TCRdb's copy has only in-frame clones and leaves some out. The sample lists 110,000 to 150,000 clones; around 90% were seen once. This specimen was peripheral blood, taken on day 0 of AZD1222 vaccination. These TCRs come from an adult in good health. Each CDR3 is given with its conserved first and last residue. A D gene is named only where the DNA matches it firmly. Only part of the rows carry a size: once, few, many, or a class if the clone is expanded.

v_gene: TRBV27; d_gene: TRBD1; abundance: -; j_gene: TRBJ1-2; CDR3aa: CASSILPPGQGAYGYTF; CDR3nt: TGTGCCAGCAGCATCCTGCCACCGGGACAGGGGGCCTATGGCTACACCTTC
v_gene: TRBV15; d_gene: -; abundance: -; j_gene: TRBJ2-7; CDR3aa: CATSRGGTESSYEQYF; CDR3nt: TGTGCCACCAGCAGGGGAGGGACAGAGAGCTCCTACGAGCAGTACTTC
v_gene: TRBV19; d_gene: TRBD2; abundance: -; j_gene: TRBJ2-1; CDR3aa: CASIGTSATNEQFF; CDR3nt: TGTGCCAGTATCGGGACTAGCGCTACGAATGAGCAGTTCTTC
v_gene: TRBV18; d_gene: TRBD1; abundance: -; j_gene: TRBJ1-1; CDR3aa: CASSPGDSRYTEAFF; CDR3nt: TGTGCCAGCTCACCAGGGGACAGCCGCTACACTGAAGCTTTCTTT
v_gene: TRBV13; d_gene: TRBD1; abundance: -; j_gene: TRBJ1-4; CDR3aa: CASSYTHRGEDEKLFF; CDR3nt: TGTGCCAGCAGCTATACCCACAGGGGGGAGGATGAAAAACTGTTTTTT
v_gene: TRBV27; d_gene: TRBD1; abundance: -; j_gene: TRBJ1-2; CDR3aa: CASSLMTGGDGYTF; CDR3nt: TGTGCCAGCAGTCTTATGACAGGGGGCGATGGCTACACCTTC
v_gene: TRBV4-1; d_gene: -; abundance: -; j_gene: TRBJ2-5; CDR3aa: CASSQDAGWVEETQYF; CDR3nt: TGCGCCAGCAGCCAAGACGCAGGGTGGGTGGAGGAGACCCAGTACTTC
v_gene: TRBV7-2; d_gene: -; abundance: -; j_gene: TRBJ2-1; CDR3aa: CASSLEGARDNEQFF; CDR3nt: TGTGCCAGCAGCTTAGAGGGAGCTCGAGACAATGAGCAGTTCTTC
v_gene: TRBV7-2; d_gene: -; abundance: -; j_gene: TRBJ2-7; CDR3aa: CASSRGGYEQYF; CDR3nt: TGTGCCAGCAGCAGGGGGGGGTACGAGCAGTACTTC
v_gene: TRBV11-2; d_gene: TRBD2; abundance: -; j_gene: TRBJ2-7; CDR3aa: CASSLDGTSGQYF; CDR3nt: TGTGCCAGCAGCTTAGACGGGACTAGCGGGCAGTACTTC
v_gene: TRBV5-6; d_gene: TRBD1; abundance: -; j_gene: TRBJ1-1; CDR3aa: CASSLLQGVTEAFF; CDR3nt: TGTGCCAGCAGCTTGCTACAGGGGGTCACTGAAGCTTTCTTT
v_gene: TRBV20-1; d_gene: -; abundance: -; j_gene: TRBJ1-2; CDR3aa: CSAAPGYTF; CDR3nt: TGCAGTGCTGCCCCAGGCTACACCTTC
v_gene: TRBV7-9; d_gene: -; abundance: -; j_gene: TRBJ1-4; CDR3aa: CASSSNPGEKLFF; CDR3nt: TGTGCCAGCAGCTCGAATCCTGGTGAAAAACTGTTTTTT
v_gene: TRBV3-1/TRBV3-2; d_gene: TRBD1; abundance: -; j_gene: TRBJ1-3; CDR3aa: CASAQGSSGNTIYF; CDR3nt: TGTGCCAGCGCACAGGGGAGCTCTGGAAACACCATATATTTT
v_gene: TRBV7-2; d_gene: TRBD2; abundance: -; j_gene: TRBJ2-1; CDR3aa: CASSYPRTSGVGDEQFF; CDR3nt: TGTGCCAGCAGCTATCCAAGGACTAGCGGGGTTGGAGATGAGCAGTTCTTC
v_gene: TRBV6-2/TRBV6-3; d_gene: -; abundance: -; j_gene: TRBJ1-4; CDR3aa: CASSYWRGAVF; CDR3nt: TGTGCCAGCAGTTACTGGAGGGGCGCAGTCTTT
v_gene: TRBV25-1; d_gene: -; abundance: -; j_gene: TRBJ1-6; CDR3aa: CASSEYGNSPLHF; CDR3nt: TGTGCCAGCAGTGAATATGGTAATTCACCCCTCCACTTT
v_gene: TRBV6-6; d_gene: -; abundance: once; j_gene: TRBJ1-1; CDR3aa: CASRPQQGRNTEAFF; CDR3nt: TGTGCCAGCAGGCCTCAACAGGGCCGGAACACTGAAGCTTTCTTT
v_gene: TRBV30; d_gene: -; abundance: -; j_gene: TRBJ1-3; CDR3aa: CAWRAGNSGNTIYF; CDR3nt: TGTGCCTGGAGGGCCGGGAACTCTGGAAACACCATATATTTT
v_gene: TRBV28; d_gene: -; abundance: -; j_gene: TRBJ2-3; CDR3aa: CASSLSGGDTQYF; CDR3nt: TGTGCCAGCAGTTTATCAGGCGGAGATACGCAGTATTTT
v_gene: TRBV5-4; d_gene: -; abundance: -; j_gene: TRBJ1-2; CDR3aa: CASSLEQGTMGYTF; CDR3nt: TGTGCCAGCAGCTTGGAACAGGGTACGATGGGCTACACCTTC
v_gene: TRBV12-3/TRBV12-4; d_gene: -; abundance: -; j_gene: TRBJ1-2; CDR3aa: CASSLAVYYGYTF; CDR3nt: TGTGCCAGCAGTTTAGCAGTCTACTATGGCTACACCTTC
v_gene: TRBV24-1; d_gene: -; abundance: -; j_gene: TRBJ1-4; CDR3aa: CATSDFGQLNEKLFF; CDR3nt: TGTGCCACCAGTGATTTCGGGCAGTTGAATGAAAAACTGTTTTTT
v_gene: TRBV27; d_gene: -; abundance: -; j_gene: TRBJ1-5; CDR3aa: CASSLGRNNQPQHF; CDR3nt: TGTGCCAGCAGTTTAGGGCGGAACAATCAGCCCCAGCATTTT
v_gene: TRBV3-1/TRBV3-2; d_gene: -; abundance: -; j_gene: TRBJ2-1; CDR3aa: CASSQGRVLNEQFF; CDR3nt: TGTGCCAGCAGCCAAGGACGAGTCCTCAATGAGCAGTTCTTC
v_gene: TRBV19; d_gene: -; abundance: -; j_gene: TRBJ2-1; CDR3aa: CASSIGGYSYNEQFF; CDR3nt: TGTGCCAGTAGTATAGGGGGGTACTCCTACAATGAGCAGTTCTTC
v_gene: TRBV29-1; d_gene: TRBD1; abundance: few; j_gene: TRBJ1-2; CDR3aa: CSVGETGSYGYTF; CDR3nt: TGCAGCGTTGGAGAGACAGGGAGCTATGGCTACACCTTC
v_gene: TRBV4-1; d_gene: -; abundance: -; j_gene: TRBJ1-2; CDR3aa: CASSHLRADWDYGYTF; CDR3nt: TGCGCCAGCAGCCATCTCAGGGCGGATTGGGACTATGGCTACACCTTC
v_gene: TRBV10-1; d_gene: -; abundance: -; j_gene: TRBJ1-5; CDR3aa: CASSENLNQPQHF; CDR3nt: TGCGCCAGCAGTGAGAACCTCAATCAGCCCCAGCATTTT
v_gene: TRBV12-3/TRBV12-4; d_gene: -; abundance: -; j_gene: TRBJ2-2; CDR3aa: CASSLGTGELFF; CDR3nt: TGTGCCAGCAGTCTCGGGACAGGGGAGCTGTTTTTT
v_gene: TRBV4-1; d_gene: -; abundance: -; j_gene: TRBJ1-4; CDR3aa: CASSQDGAGVSGEKLFF; CDR3nt: TGCGCCAGCAGCCAAGACGGGGCTGGGGTTAGTGGGGAAAAACTGTTTTTT
v_gene: TRBV2; d_gene: TRBD1; abundance: -; j_gene: TRBJ2-7; CDR3aa: CASRPGTGSYEQYF; CDR3nt: TGTGCCAGTAGACCCGGGACAGGTTCCTACGAGCAGTACTTC
v_gene: TRBV3-1/TRBV3-2; d_gene: -; abundance: once; j_gene: TRBJ1-1; CDR3aa: CASSQGSRWAEAFF; CDR3nt: TGTGCCAGCAGCCAAGGAAGTAGGTGGGCTGAAGCTTTCTTT
v_gene: TRBV9; d_gene: TRBD1; abundance: -; j_gene: TRBJ2-7; CDR3aa: CASSVQGDSYEQYF; CDR3nt: TGTGCCAGCAGCGTACAGGGGGACTCCTACGAGCAGTACTTC
v_gene: TRBV27; d_gene: -; abundance: -; j_gene: TRBJ2-7; CDR3aa: CASSPWGPYEQYF; CDR3nt: TGTGCCAGCAGCCCTTGGGGACCCTACGAGCAGTACTTC
v_gene: TRBV5-1; d_gene: TRBD1; abundance: -; j_gene: TRBJ2-1; CDR3aa: CASARRQGAYNEQFF; CDR3nt: TGCGCCAGCGCGCGGAGACAGGGGGCCTACAATGAGCAGTTCTTC
v_gene: TRBV6-2/TRBV6-3; d_gene: TRBD1; abundance: -; j_gene: TRBJ1-5; CDR3aa: CASSTQGQGNQPQHF; CDR3nt: TGTGCCAGCAGTACACAGGGACAGGGAAATCAGCCCCAGCATTTT
v_gene: TRBV30; d_gene: -; abundance: few; j_gene: TRBJ1-4; CDR3aa: CAWAGATNEKLFF; CDR3nt: TGTGCCTGGGCGGGGGCAACTAATGAAAAACTGTTTTTT
v_gene: TRBV29-1; d_gene: -; abundance: -; j_gene: TRBJ1-1; CDR3aa: CSVVGAEAFF; CDR3nt: TGCAGCGTTGTAGGGGCTGAAGCTTTCTTT
v_gene: TRBV29-1; d_gene: -; abundance: -; j_gene: TRBJ1-1; CDR3aa: CSVGEVDRGGDF; CDR3nt: TGCAGCGTTGGTGAAGTGGACAGAGGTGGTGACTTT
v_gene: TRBV9; d_gene: -; abundance: once; j_gene: TRBJ1-2; CDR3aa: CASSVGLGGTTYGYTF; CDR3nt: TGTGCCAGCAGCGTAGGGCTTGGCGGAACCACCTATGGCTACACCTTC